Following are 27 T cell receptor beta chains from one sample sequenced in a study of regulatory T cells in long-lasting Graves disease. Assembly of TCR beta libraries relied on iRepertoire HTBI primers together with Arm-PCR of CDR3 regions. TCRdb re-called the multiplex PCR reads through MiXCR, storing one row per CDR3 protein. The top ten clones hold about a quarter of a sample with a few hundred thousand distinct CDR3 sequences, 20% to 25% of them seen once. Time point defined: persistent/refractory GD, antithyroid drugs over 5 years with positive TRAb. The TCR library used RNA extracted from PBMCs. The material was peripheral blood mononuclear cells (PBMCs), obtained when the disease was refractory, from a patient treated with antithyroid drugs. These receptors were taken from a female donor with Graves disease.

This clonotype was observed at least ten times. J is TRBJ2-7 and V is TRBV2; 13 bases match TRBD2. With V trimmed by 10 bases and J by 5 bases, 8 bases remained unmatched. The CDR3 covers 14 residues. Germline-derived CDR1 and CDR2 are SNHLY and FYNNEI. For the CDR3, the DNA is TGTGCCACCGTGTGGACTAGCGGGAGTAACGAGCAGTACTTC. It yields the protein CATVWTSGSNEQYF.

This clonotype was seen at least ten times. The chain links TRBV12-5 to TRBJ1-2; D is unresolved. The length of the CDR3 is 14 residues. Trimming took off 8 bases at V and 2 bases at J, with 15 bases between the two ends. The germline gives CDR1 LGHNT, CDR2 FRNRAP. The CDR3 DNA sequence: TGTGCTAGTACCTTTGGGAGTTCCAACTATGGCTACACCTTC. As protein: CASTFGSSNYGYTF. The full variable domain, completed using reference TRBV12-5 and TRBJ1-2, is DARVTQTPRHKVTEMGQEVTMRCQPILGHNTVFWYRQTMMQGLELLAYFRNRAPLDDSGMPKDRFSAEMPDATLATLKIQPSEPRDSAVYFCASTFGSSNYGYTFGSGTRLTVV.

The gene calls are TRBV10-3 and TRBJ1-4; D is possibly TRBD1 (6 bases). Trimming cost V 2 bases and J 8 bases, with 15 bases left between them. The CDR3 consists of 15 residues. The germline V gene has CDR1 ENHRY and CDR2 SYGVKD. DNA for the CDR3: TGTGCCATCAGTGAGAAGGGGGGGCTTGGGGAAAAACTGTTTTTT. Translating gives CAISEKGGLGEKLFF.

This chain uses TRBV5-1 with TRBJ1-1, with 9 bases lining up with TRBD1. From germline, CDR1 is SGHRS and CDR2 YFSETQ. V lost 4 bases, J lost 8 bases, and 9 bases stayed unmatched. The CDR3 runs 14 residues. CDR3 residues: CASSMGQGVREAFF. As DNA, the CDR3 is TGCGCCAGCAGCATGGGACAGGGTGTACGGGAAGCTTTCTTT.

The genes are TRBV5-1 and TRBJ2-5, with D uncertain. The CDR3 is made up of 15 amino acids. CDR1 is SGHRS and CDR2 is YFSETQ in the germline V gene. V was cut by 5 bases and J by 5 bases, with 19 bases left in between. Here the CDR3 DNA reads TGCGCCAGCAGGCAAGAAGGGAATGAGTTCGAGACCCAGTACTTC. This encodes CASRQEGNEFETQYF.

The table lists this clonotype with many counts. This sequence joins TRBV12-3 or TRBV12-4 and TRBJ2-5; D is ambiguous. The CDR3 totals 10 residues. V was cut by 8 bases and J by 5 bases, with 6 bases left in between. Written as DNA, the CDR3 is TGTGCCAGCGGGGTGGAGACCCAGTACTTC. Translated: CASGVETQYF.

Ten or more counts support this clonotype. J is TRBJ1-5 and V is TRBV12-3 or TRBV12-4, with 8 positions matching TRBD1. The J segment lost 6 bases and the V segment lost 4 bases, leaving 8 bases of the junction unmatched. The CDR3 spans 15 residues. DNA for the CDR3: TGTGCCAGCAGTTGGGGGCAGGGGGCTGTTCAGCCCCAGCATTTT. This encodes CASSWGQGAVQPQHF.

The sample holds many counts of this clonotype. The rearrangement links TRBV7-8 to TRBJ1-5; TRBD1 aligns across 7 bases. There are 14 residues in the CDR3. Germline loops: CDR1 SGHVS, CDR2 FQNEAQ. Germline trimming cut 8 bases from V and 9 bases from J; bases unmatched to any gene: 13. The chain's CDR3 is CASCEGQMVGPQHF. The CDR3 nucleotides are TGTGCCAGCTGCGAGGGACAGATGGTTGGGCCCCAGCATTTT.

The table lists this clonotype with a few counts. The chain joins TRBV3-1 to TRBJ2-5; TRBD1 matches 9 bases. V trimming: 6 bases; J trimming: 5 bases; junction bases outside the gene matches: 16. The CDR3 has 17 amino acids. Germline-derived CDR1 and CDR2 are LGHDT and YNNKEL (reference sequence). The chain's CDR3 is CASSPIWTGVHSETQYF. CDR3 bases: TGTGCCAGCAGTCCCATTTGGACAGGGGTGCACTCGGAGACCCAGTACTTC.

This clonotype showed up many times. J is TRBJ2-1 and V is TRBV2, with D unresolved. V was shortened by 3 bases and J by 8 bases, with 23 bases between the two germline ends. The germline gives CDR1 SNHLY, CDR2 FYNNEI. The CDR3 sequence is 17 residues long. The DNA for the CDR3 is TGTGCCAGCAGTGACCCCGCCCCAGGAGTTGGTAAGGATGAGCAGTTCTTC. Amino acid sequence: CASSDPAPGVGKDEQFF.

Ten or more counts support this clonotype. The gene calls are TRBV25-1 and TRBJ2-2; 8 positions match TRBD1. Germline V gene sequence: CDR1 MGHDK, CDR2 SYGVNS. The V segment lost 2 bases and the J segment 7 bases; nucleotides outside the gene matches: 6. This CDR3 comprises 15 residues. The CDR3 reads CASSEPDRELGELFF. The CDR3 DNA sequence: TGTGCCAGCAGTGAACCGGACAGGGAACTCGGGGAGCTGTTTTTT.

This clonotype was detected many times. The chain recombines TRBV5-6 with TRBJ2-5; D gene uncertain. Germline V gives CDR1 SGHDT, CDR2 YYEEEE. The CDR3 totals 14 residues. Trimming pared 0 bases from V and 5 bases from J, leaving 11 bases between. The CDR3 here is CASSLAGEWETQYF. DNA of the CDR3: TGTGCCAGCAGCTTGGCCGGAGAGTGGGAGACCCAGTACTTC. Based on the CDR3 plus reference TRBV5-6 and TRBJ2-5, the full variable domain is DAGVTQSPTHLIKTRGQQVTLRCSPKSGHDTVSWYQQALGQGPQFIFQYYEEEERQRGNFPDRFSGHQFPNYSSELNVNALLLGDSALYLCASSLAGEWETQYFGPGTRLLVL.

This clonotype was counted many times. This chain uses TRBV28 with TRBJ2-7, with 7 positions matching TRBD2. The junction had 13 bases not matched to a gene; V was cut back by 3 bases and J by 11 bases. This CDR3 has 14 amino acids. Germline-derived CDR1 and CDR2 are MDHEN and SYDVKM. The CDR3: CASSFSYAGEVEYF. The CDR3, as DNA: TGTGCCAGCAGTTTTTCGTACGCGGGGGAGGTGGAGTACTTC.

Note on this clonotype: With a much larger clone just one base away, this may be a read error. In this CDR3 the conserved last residue, phenylalanine or tryptophan, is missing, so a read error is likely. The V gene is TRBV7-9, the J gene TRBJ1-2, with a tentative D call TRBD1 (6 bases). The germline V gene has CDR1 SEHNR and CDR2 FQNEAQ (reference sequence). This CDR3 is 15 amino acids long. Trimming shortened V by 5 bases and J by 4 bases, and 17 bases separated the two germline ends. The CDR3 region has the DNA TGTGCCAGCAGCCATCGACAGGCCTGGAGCTATGGCTACACCCTC. This translates into CASSHRQAWSYGYTL.

The rearrangement links TRBV5-1 to TRBJ2-7; 8 nucleotides agree with TRBD2. The junction had 8 bases not matched to a gene; V was cut back by 0 bases and J by 0 bases. This CDR3 region has 17 residues. CDR1 is SGHRS and CDR2 is YFSETQ in the germline V gene. The CDR3 DNA sequence: TGCGCCAGCAGCTTGGCGGGTCCAGCGGGGGTCTCCTACGAGCAGTACTTC. Translation: CASSLAGPAGVSYEQYF.

This clonotype was seen ten or more times. The V call is TRBV15, the J call TRBJ2-7; 7 nucleotides align to TRBD1. The germline V gene encodes CDR1 LNHNV and CDR2 YYDKDF (reference sequence). V trimming: 4 bases; J trimming: 5 bases; junction bases outside the gene matches: 5. The CDR3 runs 13 residues. This chain's CDR3 is CATSMDRWNEQYF. For the CDR3, the DNA is TGTGCCACCAGCATGGACAGGTGGAACGAGCAGTACTTC.

This clonotype was picked up many times. The chain recombines TRBV7-3 with TRBJ2-7; the match to TRBD2 covers 7 bases. Trimming took 4 bases from V and 2 from J; bases not matched to a gene: 8. This CDR3 comprises 15 residues. CDR1 is SGHTA, CDR2 FQGTGA, per germline. The CDR3, as DNA: TGTGCCAGCAGCTCCAGGAGCGGGACCCCCTACGAGCAGTACTTC. Protein: CASSSRSGTPYEQYF.

The sample holds many counts of this clonotype. As DNA, the CDR3 is TGTGCCAGCAGCCAATTCGAGGTAGCTAACTATGGCTACACCTTC. It encodes CASSQFEVANYGYTF. The rearrangement joins TRBV16 to TRBJ1-2; D not certain. The CDR3 loop spans 15 amino acids. Trimming removed 1 base at V and 0 bases at J, with 9 bases between. Germline CDR1 KGHSY, CDR2 FQNENV.

This clonotype was seen a few times. The V gene is TRBV6-2 or TRBV6-3, the J gene TRBJ1-2; no clear D. The CDR3 length is 13 residues. V was clipped by 1 base and J by 2 bases, with 5 bases between them. From germline, CDR1 is MNHEY and CDR2 SVGEGT. CDR3 DNA sequence: TGTGCCAGCAGTTACTTGGAGAACTATGGCTACACCTTC. It encodes CASSYLENYGYTF.

V and J are TRBV12-3 or TRBV12-4 and TRBJ2-1; 7 nucleotides agree with TRBD2. The CDR3 consists of 14 residues. V was clipped by 5 bases and J by 7 bases; unmatched bases: 8. CDR3 residues: CASSPRTSTNEQFF. CDR3 DNA: TGTGCCAGCAGTCCTCGGACTAGTACGAATGAGCAGTTCTTC.

This clonotype was picked up a small number of times. Germline and junction disagree at one end, which may indicate a read error. The chain links TRBV12-3 or TRBV12-4 to TRBJ1-6; D remains ambiguous. This CDR3 comprises 13 residues. The CDR3 coding sequence is TGTGCCGGCAGTTTAGGAAGGCCCAATTCCCTCCACTTT. Its translation is CAGSLGRPNSLHF.

This clonotype was found many times. This chain connects TRBV12-3 or TRBV12-4 to TRBJ1-5; perhaps TRBD1 as D (5 bases). V lost 3 bases to trimming and J lost 4 bases, with 13 bases between them. The CDR3 sequence is 15 residues long. CDR3 residues: CASSFEGPLNQPQHF. The CDR3 DNA reads as TGTGCCAGCAGTTTTGAGGGGCCCTTAAATCAGCCCCAGCATTTT.

This clonotype was counted at least ten times. The chain has TRBV29-1 and TRBJ1-2; D is unclear. Germline CDR1 SQVTM, CDR2 ANQGSEA. This CDR3 is built from 10 residues. Trimming took off 2 bases at V and 6 bases at J, with 4 bases between the two ends. In DNA, the CDR3 is TGCAGCGTTGAACGGCATGGCTACACCTTC. It specifies CSVERHGYTF.

The table lists this clonotype with a few counts. The CDR3 is CASSRTGEREKLFF. The CDR3, as DNA: TGCGCCAGCAGCCGGACAGGGGAAAGGGAAAAACTGTTTTTT. J is TRBJ1-4 and V is TRBV5-1, with TRBD1 matching 9 bases. Germline trimming cut 4 bases from V and 8 bases from J; bases unmatched to any gene: 6. The CDR3 spans 14 residues. Germline V gene sequence: CDR1 SGHRS, CDR2 YFSETQ.

This clonotype was observed many times. V and J are TRBV28 and TRBJ1-2; D possibly corresponds to TRBD1 (6 bases). CDR3 length: 12 residues. Trimming shortened V by 4 bases and J by 6 bases, and 9 bases separated the two germline ends. Germline CDR1 and CDR2: MDHEN and SYDVKM. The CDR3 DNA is TGTGCCAGCAGTTCCACAGGGAATGGCTACACCTTC. This encodes CASSSTGNGYTF.

This clonotype was seen only a few times. The chain is built from TRBV20-1 and TRBJ2-3, with D possibly being TRBD1 (6 bases). Trimming pared 5 bases from V and 3 bases from J, leaving 15 bases between. CDR1 and CDR2 from the germline V gene are DFQATT and SNEGSKA (reference sequence). This CDR3 has 14 amino acids. Written as DNA, the CDR3 is TGCAGTGCTGATGGGGACACCCGTACAGATACGCAGTATTTT. Translated: CSADGDTRTDTQYF.

This clonotype was picked up many times. The J gene is TRBJ2-5, the V gene TRBV7-8, with 9 bases aligning to TRBD2. The CDR3 runs 15 residues. Trimming cost V 1 base and J 3 bases; bases outside gene matches: 3. CDR1 and CDR2 (germline): SGHVS, FQNEAQ. The CDR3 loop reads CASSLGGRAKETQYF. Written as DNA, the CDR3 is TGTGCCAGCAGCTTAGGCGGGAGGGCCAAAGAGACCCAGTACTTC.